The table lists the clone carrying this TCR beta chain with a count of one. Splitting of CD4+ cells produced CD45RA+ naive and CD45RA-negative memory subsets. The protocol was immunoSEQ multiplex PCR, while the TCRdb copy is restricted to in-frame clones and leaves out a portion. The table shows 1.6 million or so clones, with approximately 98.5% occurring only once. This sample is drawn from a study of shared clonotypes between healthy human individuals. Looking at the study overall: With ages of 18 to 49, the donors were a couple of women and a few men. Three plates each covered CD4 naive and memory; CD8 naive two, CD8 memory one.

Material for sequencing was naive CD4+ T cells sorted from blood. Indicated subset: CD45RA+ positively selected. The source is a man aged 25-45 years in good health.

The CDR3 region has the DNA TGTGCCAGTAGTACGCCCATCGGACAGGGGGCCCTGAGGTGGGCTTTCTTT. This translates into CASSTPIGQGALRWAFF. J is TRBJ1-1 and V is TRBV19; 11 bases map to TRBD1. The CDR3 sequence is 17 residues long. The ends lost 4 bases at V and 11 bases at J; junction bases unmatched: 18. The germline CDR1 and CDR2 sequences are LNHDA and SQIVND (reference sequence).